This T cell receptor (beta chain) was documented in a study of breast tumors, draining lymph nodes, adjacent tissues. Points from the study as a whole: Data fit most tumor T cells coming from lymph node, expanding in tumor. Compared with lymph nodes, tumors were less diverse; compared with nontumor tissue, more. That most tumor T cells come from lymph nodes remained unproven. Tumor and nontumor repertoires were significantly more similar in luminal-like than in basal-like breast cancer.

Axillary draining lymph nodes of breast cancer patients supplied the node samples. On this clonotype: No antigen is known for it.

The length of the CDR3 is 14 residues. Trimming removed 0 bases at V and 0 bases at J, with 3 bases between. Germline assignment: CDR1 LGHDT and CDR2 YNNKEL (reference sequence). TCRdb re-derived calls from the multiplex PCR reads in MiXCR, one entry per CDR3 protein. The data show some 150,000 distinct CDR3 sequences, approximately 20% seen once. This clonotype originated in a female donor with breast cancer. Some clones in this sample may be carry-over from other donors' samples. Sequencing was performed on axillary lymph node tissue. The V and J genes are TRBV3-1 and TRBJ2-4; D is ambiguous. CDR3: CASSQELAKNIQYF. Written as DNA, the CDR3 is TGTGCCAGCAGCCAAGAGCTAGCCAAAAACATTCAGTACTTC.